The T cell receptor (beta chain) described here comes from a study of cytomegalovirus exposure and HLA in healthy donors. Study-wide results and limits: Earlier results showed most TCR beta V segments being productive about 87% or about 30% of the time.

With respect to this clone: Its target is not known.

Primers included in the PCR were 60 Vbeta and 13 Jbeta primers. Method: immunoSEQ multiplex PCR; TCRdb's copy keeps in-frame clones and lacks some. The sample lists 98,000 or so clones; roughly 80% were seen once. This receptor was identified in a man aged 35 to 55 in good health and CMV-seronegative. The specimen sequenced was PBMCs.

CDR3 DNA sequence: TGTGCCAGCAGCTTAGGGGGCCCGGGACTGGAAAGGGATACGCAGTATTTT. Its translation is CASSLGGPGLERDTQYF. The chain joins TRBV11-2 to TRBJ2-3; tentatively, D is TRBD2 (6 bases). Between the trimmed V and J ends, which lost 1 base and 6 bases, there was a span of 20 bases. CDR1 and CDR2 (germline): SGHAT, FQNNGV. This CDR3 comprises 17 residues.